The 4 T cell receptor beta chains below come from one sample, sequenced in a study of blood T cell repertoires in COVID-19. The repertoire was sequenced with immunoSEQ multiplex PCR; TCRdb's copy has only in-frame clones and lacks some. The sample has roughly 200,000 clones, around 79% seen once. The material sequenced was peripheral blood. The receptors here all came from a man aged 45-65 years who had recovered from COVID-19.

The gene calls are TRBV28 and TRBJ2-3; 10 bases match TRBD2. The trim removed 6 bases at V and 5 bases at J, leaving 11 bases unmatched. Per germline, CDR1 MDHEN and CDR2 SYDVKM. The CDR3 sequence is 16 residues long. The DNA of the CDR3 is TGTGCCAGCAGCCGAGAGGTGAGCGGGAGGGGAGATACGCAGTATTTT. It codes for CASSREVSGRGDTQYF. Variable domain in full (rest from reference TRBV28 and TRBJ2-3): DVKVTQSSRYLVKRTGEKVFLECVQDMDHENMFWYRQDPGLGLRLIYFSYDVKMKEKGDIPEGYSVSREKKERFSLILESASTNQTSMYLCASSREVSGRGDTQYFGPGTRLTVL.

The chain links TRBV28 to TRBJ2-6; D is ambiguous. The CDR3 extends over 16 amino acids. Trimming stripped 1 base from V and 0 bases from J, with 7 bases between. Germline assignment: CDR1 MDHEN and CDR2 SYDVKM. This chain's CDR3 is CASSLYWSSGANVLTF. CDR3 nucleotide sequence: TGTGCCAGCAGTTTATATTGGAGCTCTGGGGCCAACGTCCTGACTTTC.

CDR3 sequence (DNA): TGCGCCAGCAGCCAGGACTTTGGAGTTGGGGAGACCCAGTACTTC. It specifies CASSQDFGVGETQYF. The J gene is TRBJ2-5, the V gene TRBV4-3; possibly TRBD2 for D (5 bases). Per germline, CDR1 LGHNA and CDR2 YSLEER. The CDR3 totals 15 residues. V was trimmed by 3 bases and J by 5 bases, leaving 16 bases between them.

This clone was recorded many times. The chain is built from TRBV27 and TRBJ2-1; 7 nucleotides align to TRBD2. Germline CDR1 is MNHEY and CDR2 is SMNVEV (reference sequence). This CDR3 contains 12 residues. J gave up 14 bases and V 5 bases, and 9 bases lay outside the gene matches. The CDR3 region is CASSRLAPREFF. DNA for the CDR3: TGTGCCAGCAGTCGACTAGCCCCAAGGGAGTTCTTC.